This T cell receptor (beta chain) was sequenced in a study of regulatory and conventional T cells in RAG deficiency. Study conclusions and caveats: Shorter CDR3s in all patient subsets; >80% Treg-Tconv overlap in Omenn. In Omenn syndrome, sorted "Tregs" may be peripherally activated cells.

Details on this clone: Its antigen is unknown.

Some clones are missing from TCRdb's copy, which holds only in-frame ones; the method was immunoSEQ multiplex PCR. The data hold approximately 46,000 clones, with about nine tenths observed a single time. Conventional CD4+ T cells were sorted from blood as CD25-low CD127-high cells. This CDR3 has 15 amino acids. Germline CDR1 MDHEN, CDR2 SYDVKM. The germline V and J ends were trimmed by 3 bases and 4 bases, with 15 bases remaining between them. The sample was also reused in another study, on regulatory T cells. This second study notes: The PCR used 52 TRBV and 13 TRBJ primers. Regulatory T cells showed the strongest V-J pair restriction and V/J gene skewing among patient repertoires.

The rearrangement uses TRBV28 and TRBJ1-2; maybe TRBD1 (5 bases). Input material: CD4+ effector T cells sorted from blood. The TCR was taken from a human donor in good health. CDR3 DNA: TGTGCCAGCAGTTTCCCTCAGACAGCCTCCTATGGCTACACCTTC. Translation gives CASSFPQTASYGYTF.